The clone carrying this TCR beta chain was observed a handful of times. TCRdb reprocessed the RT-PCR reads with MiXCR, giving one entry per CDR3 protein. The data hold about 400,000 distinct CDR3 sequences, with 16% observed a single time. The ends were cut back, 5 bases at V and 1 base at J, with 17 bases in the middle. This CDR3 region has 17 residues. Germline loops: CDR1 SEHNR, CDR2 FQNEAQ (reference sequence). This record comes from a study of patients and donors after allogeneic stem cell transplantation. V usage is TRBV7-9 and J usage is TRBJ1-4, with D unresolved. Sequences were obtained from blood, either unsorted or a sorted T cell fraction (not recorded which). The sequence was obtained from a human donor who was either an allogeneic HSCT recipient or a stem cell or donor lymphocyte infusion donor (not recorded which). It is not recorded whose cells these are; they may come from a transplant donor. CDR3 protein: CASSPLQRAGTNEKLFF. Written as DNA, the CDR3 is TGTGCCAGCAGCCCCCTACAGAGGGCCGGAACTAATGAAAAACTGTTTTTT.